Listed here are 32 T cell receptor beta chains from one sample, sequenced in a study of beta chain features in type 1 diabetes. cDNA synthesis used the whole RNA isolate, giving expressed TCRB sequences. Clones were sequenced by immunoSEQ multiplex PCR, and TCRdb holds only the in-frame ones, with some missing. The repertoire holds under 450,000 clones, with approximately 15% as singletons. The material sequenced was naive CD4+ T cells from blood. The receptors here all came from a man aged 30 to 45 in good health.

This clone has just a few counts. The rearrangement uses TRBV29-1 and TRBJ2-3; D may match TRBD1 or TRBD2 (5 bases each). V was trimmed by 4 bases and J by 5 bases, leaving 13 bases between them. The CDR3 totals 13 residues. Germline-derived CDR1 and CDR2 are SQVTM and ANQGSEA. The CDR3 protein is CSVGGSWGDTQYF. For the CDR3, the DNA is TGCAGCGTTGGGGGGAGTTGGGGAGATACGCAGTATTTT.

The CDR3 reads CASSLFGGRATDTQYF. The CDR3 DNA reads TGTGCCAGCAGCTTATTCGGCGGGAGGGCCACAGATACGCAGTATTTT. The rearrangement links TRBV7-3 to TRBJ2-3; TRBD2 agrees at 9 bases. This CDR3 has 16 residues. V lost 2 bases to trimming and J lost 2 bases; unmatched junction nucleotides: 5. Germline V gene sequence: CDR1 SGHTA, CDR2 FQGTGA.

A few counts support this clone. This sequence joins TRBV2 and TRBJ1-5; unclear D gene. V shed 8 bases and J shed 4 bases, with 12 bases lying between them. This CDR3 contains 13 residues. Germline V gene data show CDR1 as SNHLY and CDR2 as FYNNEI. Here the CDR3 DNA reads TGTGCCAGCGCTGACCTTGCTAATCAGCCCCAGCATTTT. Translating it yields CASADLANQPQHF.

This clone has just a few counts. The CDR3 DNA follows: TGTGCCAGTAGTGGACAGGCTGGAGGGGTCGGGGAGCCTGACGAGCAGTACTTC. Its protein is CASSGQAGGVGEPDEQYF. This chain uses TRBV19 with TRBJ2-7; the D gene is possibly TRBD1 (7 bases). Germline-derived CDR1 and CDR2 are LNHDA and SQIVND (reference sequence). The CDR3 contains 18 residues. Trimming pared 5 bases from V and 5 bases from J, leaving 28 bases between. Full variable domain (rest looked up from reference TRBV19 and TRBJ2-7): DGGITQSPKYLFRKEGQNVTLSCEQNLNHDAMYWYRQDPGQGLRLIYYSQIVNDFQKGDIAEGYSVSREKKESFPLTVTSAQKNPTAFYLCASSGQAGGVGEPDEQYFGPGTRLTVT.

The V gene is TRBV15, the J gene TRBJ1-2; D remains ambiguous. Trimming shortened V by 8 bases and J by 7 bases, and 14 bases separated the two germline ends. Germline V gives CDR1 LNHNV, CDR2 YYDKDF (reference sequence). This CDR3 spans 12 amino acids. CDR3 region: CATADGNLGYTF. The CDR3 nucleotides read TGTGCCACCGCAGACGGTAACCTTGGCTACACCTTC.

This clone showed up just a few times. The rearrangement links TRBV6-6 to TRBJ2-7, with D perhaps TRBD1 (5 bases). Trimming removed 6 bases from V and 6 bases from J, with 12 bases in between. This CDR3 spans 12 amino acids. Germline loops: CDR1 MNHNY, CDR2 SVGAGI (reference sequence). CDR3 in amino acids: CASSPDRSEQYV. The CDR3, as DNA: TGTGCCAGCAGCCCCGACAGATCCGAGCAGTACGTC.

The DNA for the CDR3 is TGTGCCAGCATAGGAGGAAACACCATATATTTT. It specifies CASIGGNTIYF. V is TRBV27 and J is TRBJ1-3, with D unresolved. This CDR3 region has 11 residues. In germline, CDR1 is MNHEY, CDR2 SMNVEV (reference sequence). V was trimmed by 7 bases and J by 4 bases, leaving 5 bases between them.

The gene calls are TRBV5-6 and TRBJ1-2, with D perhaps matching TRBD1 (5 bases). The CDR3 sequence is 13 residues long. V lost 6 bases to trimming and J lost 0 bases, with 9 bases between them. The V gene's germline CDR1 is SGHDT and CDR2 YYEEEE. The CDR3 region has the DNA TGTGCCAGCAAGCCGGGACCTAACTATGGCTACACCTTC. This translates into CASKPGPNYGYTF.

The rearrangement uses TRBV4-3 and TRBJ2-6; D perhaps matches TRBD1 (5 bases). The germline CDR1 and CDR2 sequences are LGHNA and YSLEER. The CDR3 totals 16 residues. Trimming left V 5 bases short and J 1 base short, with 12 bases between. CDR3 sequence (DNA): TGCGCCAGCAGCTCAAACCCAGGGTCTGGGGCCAACGTCCTGACTTTC. This sequence encodes CASSSNPGSGANVLTF.

This clone came up a few times. The rearrangement uses TRBV18 and TRBJ2-1; TRBD2 agrees at 11 bases. Germline CDR1 and CDR2: KGHSH and LQKENI. The CDR3 runs to 18 residues. V was pared by 0 bases and J by 9 bases, with 13 bases of the junction left unmatched. The CDR3 loop reads CASSPPVVRLAGFGEQFF. CDR3 in DNA: TGTGCCAGCTCACCACCGGTTGTCCGACTAGCGGGGTTCGGTGAGCAGTTCTTC.

To note about this clone: At one boundary the junction diverges from the germline segment, which might be a read error. The chain has TRBV7-2 and TRBJ2-5; the match to TRBD2 covers 11 bases. From germline, CDR1 is SGHTA and CDR2 FQGNSA. This CDR3 region has 16 residues. The CDR3 protein is CASSLGLAGYQGTQYF. The DNA of the CDR3 is TGTGCCAGCAGCTTAGGACTAGCGGGGTATCAAGGGACCCAGTACTTC.

This clone has more than one count but fewer than ten. This chain connects TRBV7-2 to TRBJ2-1, with TRBD1 matching over 10 bases. This CDR3 spans 14 amino acids. After removal of 6 bases from V and 2 bases from J, the junction contained 1 base not matched to a gene. The V gene's germline CDR1 is SGHTA and CDR2 FQGNSA. CDR3 in amino acids: CASRGQGTYNEQFF. CDR3 DNA sequence: TGTGCCAGCAGGGGACAGGGGACCTACAATGAGCAGTTCTTC.

CDR3 in DNA: TGTGCCAGCCGCCAAGCGGGGACCTACGAGCAGTACTTC. The encoded protein is CASRQAGTYEQYF. The V and J genes are TRBV7-2 and TRBJ2-7; 7 positions match TRBD2. The CDR3 runs 13 residues. V shed 8 bases and J 2 bases; nucleotides not matched to a gene: 6. Germline lookup yields CDR1 SGHTA and CDR2 FQGNSA. Full variable domain (rest looked up from reference TRBV7-2 and TRBJ2-7): GAGVSQSPSNKVTEKGKDVELRCDPISGHTALYWYRQSLGQGLEFLIYFQGNSAPDKSGLPSDRFSAERTGGSVSTLTIQRTQQEDSAVYLCASRQAGTYEQYFGPGTRLTVT.

This clone was seen only a few times. The V and J genes are TRBV7-2 and TRBJ1-2; TRBD1 agrees at 11 bases. V lost 5 bases to trimming and J lost 4 bases; unmatched junction nucleotides: 3. The length of the CDR3 is 14 residues. The germline gives CDR1 SGHTA, CDR2 FQGNSA. CDR3 DNA: TGTGCCAGCAGCCAGGACAGGGGGCTCTATGGCTACACCTTC. Residues: CASSQDRGLYGYTF.

This clone showed up just a few times. V and J are TRBV6-1 and TRBJ2-5, with 8 nucleotides matching TRBD2. Per germline, CDR1 MNHNS and CDR2 SASEGT. Trimming at V came to 7 bases and at J to 10 bases, leaving 5 bases not matched to a gene. The length of the CDR3 is 11 residues. CDR3 DNA sequence: TGTGCCAGCAACCTACTAGCGGTCCAGTACTTC. It codes for CASNLLAVQYF.

The gene calls are TRBV30 and TRBJ2-3; possibly TRBD1 for D (6 bases). Germline V gene sequence: CDR1 GTSNPN, CDR2 SVGIG (reference sequence). V lost 5 bases and J 0 bases, leaving 21 bases between the germline ends. This CDR3 comprises 17 residues. CDR3 DNA: TGTGCCTGGGGTAGAGATAGGCAGGGGCCTAGCACAGATACGCAGTATTTT. This translates into CAWGRDRQGPSTDTQYF.

In this sample, this clone turned up a few times. The CDR3, as DNA: TGTGCCTGGAGTGTAGGTGGGCCCAGCTACGAGCAGTACGTC. Its translation is CAWSVGGPSYEQYV. The chain couples TRBV30 to TRBJ2-7; D is ambiguous. Germline V lookup: CDR1 GTSNPN, CDR2 SVGIG (reference sequence). V was pared by 0 bases and J by 3 bases, with 12 bases between. CDR3 size: 14 residues.

The gene calls are TRBV28 and TRBJ1-5; no clear D gene. CDR3 length: 15 residues. Trimming took 7 bases from V and 2 from J, leaving 15 bases between them. In germline, CDR1 is MDHEN, CDR2 SYDVKM. CDR3 DNA: TGTGCCAGCACCTCCCCGGTAGTTGGCAATCAGCCCCAGCATTTT. Its translation is CASTSPVVGNQPQHF.

The chain is built from TRBV7-3 and TRBJ2-6; a weak D match, TRBD1 (6 bases). This CDR3 has 14 residues. V was trimmed by 4 bases and J by 2 bases, leaving 6 bases between them. Germline V lookup: CDR1 SGHTA, CDR2 FQGTGA. CDR3 region: CASSSGAGANVLTF. The CDR3 bases are TGTGCCAGCAGCTCAGGGGCTGGGGCCAACGTCCTGACTTTC.

The chain has TRBV7-9 and TRBJ2-3; 13 nucleotides align to TRBD2. The germline CDR1 and CDR2 sequences are SEHNR and FQNEAQ (reference sequence). J lost 1 base, V lost 0 bases, and 1 base had no gene match. CDR3 length: 17 residues. CDR3 residues: CASSLAGTSGGTDTQYF. The CDR3 DNA reads TGTGCCAGCAGCTTAGCCGGGACTAGCGGGGGCACAGATACGCAGTATTTT.

This clone was seen only a few times. The V call is TRBV4-1, the J call TRBJ2-3; D is unclear. This CDR3 spans 15 amino acids. CDR1 and CDR2 from the germline V gene are MGHRA and YSYEKL. Trimming stripped 1 base from V and 3 bases from J, with 11 bases between. The CDR3 region has the DNA TGCGCCAGCAGCCAAGGTCCCGGCAGAACAGATACGCAGTATTTT. Its translation: CASSQGPGRTDTQYF.

In its sample, this clone was seen a few times. The V and J genes are TRBV30 and TRBJ1-1; D remains unclear. This CDR3 has 11 residues. V lost 3 bases and J lost 10, with 12 bases in between. Germline-derived CDR1 and CDR2 are GTSNPN and SVGIG (reference sequence). In nucleotides, the CDR3 is TGTGCCTGGAGCACCGGGAGGACAGCTTTCTTT. Translation gives CAWSTGRTAFF.

The chain combines TRBV6-5 with TRBJ2-1, with 10 positions matching TRBD2. This CDR3 spans 15 amino acids. V shed 6 bases and J 10 bases; nucleotides not matched to a gene: 12. Germline lookup yields CDR1 MNHEY and CDR2 SVGAGI. CDR3 in amino acids: CASRTGLAGEVEQFF. In DNA form, the CDR3 reads TGTGCCAGCAGGACCGGGCTAGCGGGGGAGGTCGAGCAGTTCTTC.

The chain uses TRBV25-1 and TRBJ2-3; no firm D call. This CDR3 region has 12 residues. Per germline, CDR1 MGHDK and CDR2 SYGVNS. Trimming cost V 8 bases and J 6 bases, with 12 bases left between them. The CDR3 bases are TGTGCCAGCTCCGGACCTGCGGATACGCAGTATTTT. This sequence encodes CASSGPADTQYF.

In this sample, this clone turned up a few times. The V gene is TRBV11-2, the J gene TRBJ2-2; D call uncertain. Trimming removed 5 bases at V and 7 bases at J, with 17 bases between. Per the germline V gene, CDR1 is SGHAT and CDR2 is FQNNGV. The CDR3 extends over 15 amino acids. The CDR3 reads CASSKRQAPSGELFF. The CDR3 nucleotides read TGTGCCAGCAGCAAAAGGCAGGCGCCTAGCGGGGAGCTGTTTTTT.

Many counts were recorded for this clone. This sequence joins TRBV4-1 and TRBJ2-7; D may be TRBD1 or TRBD2 (5 bases each). Trimming took 4 bases from V and 5 from J, leaving 12 bases between them. Germline V gene sequence: CDR1 MGHRA, CDR2 YSYEKL. This CDR3 comprises 13 residues. CDR3 sequence: CASSLSGTDEQYF. DNA for the CDR3: TGCGCCAGCAGCCTATCCGGGACCGACGAGCAGTACTTC.

The chain employs TRBV4-3 and TRBJ1-6; D gene unclear. CDR3 length: 14 amino acids. The germline V and J ends were trimmed by 0 bases and 10 bases, with 10 bases remaining between them. Germline CDR1 is LGHNA and CDR2 is YSLEER. This CDR3 is CASSQDSIPSPLHF. DNA for the CDR3: TGCGCCAGCAGCCAAGATAGCATCCCCTCACCCCTCCACTTT.

This clone was recorded many times. The chain carries TRBV5-1 and TRBJ2-3; the D is unclear. Trimming left V 1 base short and J 5 bases short, with 2 bases between. Germline assignment: CDR1 SGHRS and CDR2 YFSETQ. The length of the CDR3 is 11 residues. As DNA, the CDR3 is TGCGCCAGCAGCTTGAGAGATACGCAGTATTTT. This translates into CASSLRDTQYF.

This rearrangement joins TRBV28 to TRBJ2-7; possibly TRBD1 or TRBD2 for D (5 bases each). CDR3 length: 14 residues. Germline V gene sequence: CDR1 MDHEN, CDR2 SYDVKM. V lost 8 bases and J lost 4, with 18 bases in between. The CDR3 DNA reads as TGTGCCAGCCAGAACGGGGCCGCCGGATACGAGCAGTACGTC. Translation: CASQNGAAGYEQYV.

This clone appeared a few times. This chain joins TRBV29-1 and TRBJ2-1, with 13 bases fitting TRBD2. The trim removed 7 bases at V and 8 bases at J, leaving 5 bases unmatched. Germline loops: CDR1 SQVTM, CDR2 ANQGSEA. CDR3 length: 13 amino acids. The CDR3 reads CSAGLAGDDEQFF. DNA for the CDR3: TGCAGCGCCGGACTAGCGGGAGACGATGAGCAGTTCTTC.

V usage is TRBV7-2 and J usage is TRBJ2-3, with 7 bases fitting TRBD2. CDR1 and CDR2 from the germline V gene are SGHTA and FQGNSA. V was pared by 1 base and J by 1 base, with 5 bases of the junction left unmatched. This CDR3 spans 16 amino acids. Written as DNA, the CDR3 is TGTGCCAGCAGCTTAGTGGGCGCGGGAGGCACAGATACGCAGTATTTT. It specifies CASSLVGAGGTDTQYF.

This clone was detected only a few times. The rearrangement uses TRBV30 and TRBJ2-3, with D unclear. V lost 0 bases, J lost 6 bases, and 13 bases lay in between. The germline V gene encodes CDR1 GTSNPN and CDR2 SVGIG (reference sequence). This CDR3 is 14 amino acids long. CDR3 in amino acids: CAWSVGSSSDTQYF. The CDR3 region has the DNA TGTGCCTGGAGTGTAGGGTCTTCTTCCGATACGCAGTATTTT.